Shown below are 8 T cell receptor beta chains from a single sample sequenced in a study of Ad26.COV2.S vaccination and SARS-CoV-2 variants. The treatment is: roughly 18 received Ad26.COV2.S at low or high dose, single or two shots; a few received placebo; per-sample allocation not given. Samples were taken on day 63 after the first vaccine or placebo injection. Generated by immunoSEQ multiplex PCR, the TCRdb table keeps only in-frame clones and is missing some. The sample contains some 300,000 clones, about 86% of which appear only once. The specimen was peripheral blood, collected in a trial of Ad26.COV2.S vaccine versus placebo. These TCRs come from a person aged 18-60 years who received the Ad26.COV2.S COVID-19 vaccine or a placebo.

This clone was recorded only once. V gene TRBV6-5 combines with J gene TRBJ2-7, with D maybe TRBD2 (5 bases). CDR3 length: 12 residues. The germline gives CDR1 MNHEY, CDR2 SVGAGI. V dropped 8 bases and J dropped 3 bases, with 11 bases sitting between them. This CDR3 is CASRSEGYEQYF. CDR3 DNA: TGTGCCAGCCGTTCAGAGGGCTACGAGCAGTACTTC.

The V and J genes are TRBV29-1 and TRBJ1-1; 8 positions match TRBD1. The ends lost 7 bases at V and 1 base at J; junction bases unmatched: 11. Per the germline V gene, CDR1 is SQVTM and CDR2 is ANQGSEA. The CDR3 is 15 amino acids. Here the CDR3 DNA reads TGCAGCGCGACAGGGGCGACCACGGCGAACACTGAAGCTTTCTTT. It yields the protein CSATGATTANTEAFF.

V is TRBV28 and J is TRBJ1-4; TRBD1 agrees at 11 bases. Trimming removed 6 bases from V and 8 bases from J; junction bases left unmatched: 5. This CDR3 spans 14 amino acids. The germline V gene encodes CDR1 MDHEN and CDR2 SYDVKM. The CDR3 protein is CASSPGQGGEKLFF. For the CDR3, the DNA is TGTGCCAGCAGCCCGGGACAGGGGGGCGAAAAACTGTTTTTT. Full variable domain (rest looked up from reference TRBV28 and TRBJ1-4): DVKVTQSSRYLVKRTGEKVFLECVQDMDHENMFWYRQDPGLGLRLIYFSYDVKMKEKGDIPEGYSVSREKKERFSLILESASTNQTSMYLCASSPGQGGEKLFFGSGTQLSVL.

CDR3 amino acids: CASSAPGTVRSGANVLTF. Here the CDR3 DNA reads TGTGCCAGCAGTGCCCCCGGGACAGTCCGCTCTGGGGCCAACGTCCTGACTTTC. This chain links TRBV2 with TRBJ2-6, with TRBD1 matching over 7 bases. The junction had 9 bases not matched to a gene; V was cut back by 4 bases and J by 0 bases. The CDR3 is made up of 18 amino acids. Germline CDR1 and CDR2: SNHLY and FYNNEI.

V is TRBV12-5 and J is TRBJ1-1; 9 bases line up with TRBD1. The length of the CDR3 is 17 residues. In germline, CDR1 is LGHNT, CDR2 FRNRAP. With 6 bases clipped from V and 0 bases from J, the junction kept 11 bases outside the gene matches. CDR3 nucleotide sequence: TGTGCTAGTGGACAGGGGGCGAAGGACCACATGAACACTGAAGCTTTCTTT. It codes for CASGQGAKDHMNTEAFF.

The chain is built from TRBV4-3 and TRBJ2-2; 8 nucleotides agree with TRBD2. The CDR3 has 16 residues. V was clipped by 1 base and J by 7 bases; unmatched bases: 8. Per the germline V gene, CDR1 is LGHNA and CDR2 is YSLEER. The CDR3 coding sequence is TGCGCCAGCAGCCAAGGGGTGACTAGCGCCAACGGGGAGCTGTTTTTT. This translates into CASSQGVTSANGELFF.

This clone was seen only a few times. This rearrangement joins TRBV2 to TRBJ1-2, with D perhaps TRBD1 (6 bases). The CDR3 has 15 residues. Germline V lookup: CDR1 SNHLY, CDR2 FYNNEI. V gave up 4 bases and J gave up 8 bases, with 20 bases separating them. The CDR3 DNA is TGTGCCAGCAGTGCGACGAGGGGGGTTGGAAAGGGCTACACCTTC. It yields the protein CASSATRGVGKGYTF.

This clone was observed a single time. V and J are TRBV6-5 and TRBJ1-3; no reliable D call. The V end was cut by 5 bases, the J end by 6 bases, with 11 bases between. The germline CDR1 and CDR2 sequences are MNHEY and SVGAGI. The CDR3 extends over 13 amino acids. The CDR3 region has the DNA TGTGCCAGCAGTCCGACAAACGAAAACACCATATATTTT. Protein sequence: CASSPTNENTIYF.